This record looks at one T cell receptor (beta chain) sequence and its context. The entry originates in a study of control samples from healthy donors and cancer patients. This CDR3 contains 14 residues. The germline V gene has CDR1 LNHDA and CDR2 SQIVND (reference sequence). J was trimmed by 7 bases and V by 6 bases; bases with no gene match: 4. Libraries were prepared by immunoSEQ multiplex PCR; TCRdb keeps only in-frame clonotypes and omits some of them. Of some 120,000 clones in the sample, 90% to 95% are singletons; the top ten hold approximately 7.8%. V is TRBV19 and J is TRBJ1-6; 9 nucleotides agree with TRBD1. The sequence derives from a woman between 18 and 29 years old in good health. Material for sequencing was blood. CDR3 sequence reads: CASRGQGSNSPLHF. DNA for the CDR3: TGTGCCAGTAGGGGACAGGGATCCAATTCACCCCTCCACTTT.